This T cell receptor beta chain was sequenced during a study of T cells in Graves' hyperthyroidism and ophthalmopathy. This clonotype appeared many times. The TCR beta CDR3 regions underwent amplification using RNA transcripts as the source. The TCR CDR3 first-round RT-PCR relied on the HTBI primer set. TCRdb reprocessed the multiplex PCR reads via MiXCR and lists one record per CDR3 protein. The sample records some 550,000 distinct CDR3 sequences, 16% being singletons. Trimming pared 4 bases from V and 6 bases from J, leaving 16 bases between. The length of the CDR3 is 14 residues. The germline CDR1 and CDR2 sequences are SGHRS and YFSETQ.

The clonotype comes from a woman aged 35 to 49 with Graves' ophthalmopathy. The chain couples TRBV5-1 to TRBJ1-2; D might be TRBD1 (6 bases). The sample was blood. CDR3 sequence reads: CASSPWTETDGYTF. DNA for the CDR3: TGCGCCAGCAGCCCATGGACAGAGACGGATGGCTACACCTTC.